The present entry profiles one T cell receptor beta chain with its context. Its recognized antigen is unknown. A roughly 2.5 ml peripheral blood sample was drawn into PAXgene tubes per donor and stored at -80°C. Without T cell sorting, total RNA was isolated from whole blood using the PAXgene blood miRNA kit on an automated QIAcube. Peripheral blood from monozygotic twin pairs, either concordant or discordant for inflammatory bowel disease, underwent deep TCRalpha and TCRbeta repertoire profiling that used unique molecular barcoding. Smoking habits were recorded for all twin pairs, with individuals classified as current, former or never smokers. Library preparation used 5' RACE. For each TCR library, approximately 4,000 ng of total RNA was used. cDNA was synthesized with SMARTScribe reverse transcriptase in eight separate reactions per sample. During cDNA synthesis, template switching was used to introduce unique molecular identifiers that contained a 6-nucleotide sample barcode. Two nested PCRs of roughly 16 and 10 cycles amplified the TCRalpha and TCRbeta cDNA, and bead purification followed each PCR. Before amplification, the cDNA was treated with uracil DNA-glycosylase and purified using the QIAquick PCR purification kit. The second PCR added Illumina TruSeq-compatible adapters along with sample-specific barcodes. TapeStation and Qubit were used to check library quality and concentration, and about 5.2 ng of each library went into the pool. The pooled libraries were sequenced with 2 x 100 bp reads and custom sequencing primers on an Illumina HiSeq2500 single-index Rapid Run. Regarding the original processing steps: UMI-based consensus assembly with MiGEC version 1.2.6 was used to correct PCR and sequencing errors. MiXCR version 2.1.1 was used to carry out V(D)J alignment, clonotype assembly and CDR3 extraction. To normalise gene usage, clonotype sharing and MAIT/NKT TCR abundance, the top 1000, 10 000 and 20 000 clonotypes in each sample were analysed. After downsampling to 27 000 UMIs, diversity was calculated as the inverse Simpson index using the vegan R package. Paired Mann-Whitney U tests were applied to discordant twin pairs, and Benjamini-Hochberg correction was used for multiple testing. The reads underwent TCRdb reprocessing, giving one record for each CDR3 protein sequence and no DNA. TCRdb's processing, not the study's, gives the V and J calls here. The table for this sample shows some 300,000 distinct CDR3 sequences. Of the sample, 5.5% to 6.5% is held by the ten largest clones.

This sample was taken from a study of monozygotic twins with inflammatory bowel disease (dated by TCRdb to between 2017 and 2020). General notes on the study: A total of 28 monozygotic twin pairs were included in the full study, comprising nine German pairs (four IBD-concordant, five IBD-discordant) and 19 IBD-discordant Danish pairs. Disease-associated traits were sought mainly through comparisons between IBD patients and their genetically identical healthy co-twins within discordant pairs. Each individual had, on average, about 151 000 unique TCRalpha sequences and 181 000 unique TCRbeta sequences available for analysis.

CDR1 is given as MNHEY and CDR2 as SVGAGI, both from the germline V gene. The CDR3 measures 16 amino acids from cysteine to phenylalanine. No DNA sequence is on record. Broad study findings and their caveats: Because patients were on differing immunosuppressive treatments, the repertoires may have picked up extra background noise and inter-individual variability. IBD patients had lower TCRbeta repertoire diversity, measured by the inverse Simpson index, than their healthy co-twins. Repertoire similarity did not differ between concordant and discordant twins, which could be due to limited statistical power. The analysis was unable to tell apart different T cell subtypes. The results gave no support for a single strong signal or clonotype linked to IBD. Fewer clonotypes were shared with other individuals by IBD patients than by healthy twins, most markedly in patients showing signs of disease activity.

The receptor was derived from a human donor with ulcerative colitis or Crohn's disease, or a healthy co-twin of an affected twin (not recorded which). Sequenced sample: blood. In this chain, TRBV6-5 is recombined with TRBJ2-7; no DNA is available, so the TRBD2 call from TCRdb remains unchecked. The CDR3 reads CASSYSITGLRGEQYF.